This T cell receptor beta chain was identified in a study of cytomegalovirus exposure and HLA in healthy donors. Study-level information: A preliminary data release comprised roughly 85 million unique TCRs obtained from HLA-typed donors.

V was clipped by 5 bases and J by 6 bases; unmatched bases: 5. Germline V gives CDR1 LNHDA, CDR2 SQIVND (reference sequence). This CDR3 is 15 amino acids long. Study-wide findings and caveats: V- and J-gene trimming of TCR beta was linked (in a later analysis) to a missense DCLRE1C variant. Some segments of the V type, notably TRBV6-2 and TRBV6-3, were excluded as indistinguishable.

On this clone itself: Its antigen remains unknown.

The PCR used 60 Vbeta and 13 Jbeta primers. Produced via immunoSEQ multiplex PCR; TCRdb's table is partial and in-frame only. The sample records roughly 180,000 clones, about three quarters being singletons. Sequenced sample: PBMCs. This TCR was recovered from a woman in her 30s in good health and CMV-seropositive. The chain is built from TRBV19 and TRBJ2-1; 12 bases align to TRBD1. This CDR3 reads CASSDRDRGRNEQFF. CDR3 DNA: TGTGCCAGTAGTGACCGGGACAGGGGGCGCAATGAGCAGTTCTTC.